This T cell receptor (beta chain) emerged from a study of cytomegalovirus exposure and HLA in healthy donors. This clone occurred a few times. In the PCR, 60 Vbeta and 13 Jbeta primers were used. Sequenced by immunoSEQ multiplex PCR; TCRdb stores in-frame clones only, minus some. The sample has over 120,000 clones; around 9.7% are singletons. CDR1 and CDR2 (germline): SGHDT, YYEEEE. The V gene end was trimmed by 2 bases and the J gene end by 0 bases; junction bases not matched to a gene: 5. The CDR3 length is 15 residues. Input material: PBMCs. This clonotype was sampled from a man aged 50-59 years in good health and CMV-seronegative. The rearrangement links TRBV5-6 to TRBJ2-7; 7 bases agree with TRBD1. CDR3 loop: CASSFLGQSSYEQYF. The DNA of the CDR3 is TGTGCCAGCAGCTTCCTGGGACAGTCCTCCTACGAGCAGTACTTC.